The present T cell receptor (beta chain) was sequenced within a study of cytomegalovirus exposure and HLA in healthy donors. Regarding this clone: The antigen remains unidentified.

General observations from the study: Sequencing artifact likely explains a cluster of highly shared sequence variants. Cytomegalovirus-associated TCR beta chains were listed, numbering some 170. No immune exposure information besides CMV serostatus was available.

There were likely unrecorded immune exposures, though donors were nominally healthy when sampled. The PCR employed 60 Vbeta primers together with 13 Jbeta primers. The table came from immunoSEQ multiplex PCR; TCRdb's copy has only in-frame clones and leaves some out. Recorded for this sample: about 130,000 clones. This CDR3 contains 17 residues. From germline, CDR1 is SGHRS and CDR2 YFSETQ. J was trimmed by 0 bases and V by 4 bases; bases with no gene match: 10. Sequencing was performed on PBMCs. This chain connects TRBV5-1 to TRBJ2-1; 7 bases align to TRBD2. This clonotype originated in a woman between 40 and 50 years old in good health and CMV-seropositive. The CDR3 sequence: CASSQGRREASYNEQFF. CDR3 coding DNA: TGCGCCAGCAGCCAGGGCCGTCGGGAGGCCTCCTACAATGAGCAGTTCTTC.